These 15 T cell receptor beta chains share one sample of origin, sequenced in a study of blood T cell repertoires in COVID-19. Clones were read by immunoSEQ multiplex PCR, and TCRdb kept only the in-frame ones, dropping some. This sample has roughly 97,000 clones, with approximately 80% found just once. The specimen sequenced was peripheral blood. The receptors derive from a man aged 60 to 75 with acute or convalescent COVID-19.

In DNA form, the CDR3 reads TGTGCCAGCAGCCCCCGTCCCAACACTGAAGCTTTCTTT. Its translation is CASSPRPNTEAFF. The gene calls are TRBV7-3 and TRBJ1-1; D not certain. CDR1 and CDR2 (germline): SGHTA, FQGTGA. This CDR3 comprises 13 residues. Trimming stripped 5 bases from V and 2 bases from J, with 9 bases between.

CDR3 sequence reads: CASSEAQGASSPLHF. The CDR3 nucleotides are TGTGCCAGCAGTGAAGCGCAGGGGGCGAGCTCACCCCTCCACTTT. V is TRBV2 and J is TRBJ1-6, with TRBD1 matching 8 bases. The germline V gene encodes CDR1 SNHLY and CDR2 FYNNEI. V dropped 0 bases and J dropped 10; count of bases not matched to a gene: 5. CDR3 length: 15 residues.

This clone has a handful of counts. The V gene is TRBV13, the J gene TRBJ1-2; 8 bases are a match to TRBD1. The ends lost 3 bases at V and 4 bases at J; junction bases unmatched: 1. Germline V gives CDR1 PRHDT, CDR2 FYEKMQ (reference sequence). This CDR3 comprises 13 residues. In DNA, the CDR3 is TGTGCCAGCAGCTTGACAGGGGTCTATGGCTACACCTTC. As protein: CASSLTGVYGYTF.

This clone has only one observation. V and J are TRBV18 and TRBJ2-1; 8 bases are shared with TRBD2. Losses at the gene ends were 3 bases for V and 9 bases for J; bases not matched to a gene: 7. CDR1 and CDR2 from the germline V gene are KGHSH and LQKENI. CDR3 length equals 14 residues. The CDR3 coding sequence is TGTGCCAGCTCACCGGGACTAGATGACGGTGAGCAGTTCTTC. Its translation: CASSPGLDDGEQFF. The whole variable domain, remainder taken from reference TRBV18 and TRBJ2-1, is NAGVMQNPRHLVRRRGQEARLRCSPMKGHSHVYWYRQLPEEGLKFMVYLQKENIIDESGMPKERFSAEFPKEGPSILRIQQVVRGDSAAYFCASSPGLDDGEQFFGPGTRLTVL.

CDR3 sequence reads: CAWSPGRGQPQHF. DNA of the CDR3: TGTGCCTGGAGTCCAGGGCGGGGGCAGCCCCAGCATTTT. This chain links TRBV30 with TRBJ1-5, with TRBD1 as a possible D gene (5 bases). V was trimmed by 2 bases and J by 7 bases, leaving 12 bases between them. The CDR3 length is 13 residues. CDR1 and CDR2 from the germline V gene are GTSNPN and SVGIG (reference sequence).

CDR3 in DNA: TGTGCCACTTTAGGCGGAGGGGAGGAAGAGACCCAGTACTTC. The encoded protein is CATLGGGEEETQYF. This rearrangement joins TRBV10-3 to TRBJ2-5; tentatively, D is TRBD2 (6 bases). Germline CDR1 is ENHRY and CDR2 is SYGVKD. The CDR3 loop spans 14 amino acids. Trimming cost V 10 bases and J 3 bases, with 18 bases left between them.

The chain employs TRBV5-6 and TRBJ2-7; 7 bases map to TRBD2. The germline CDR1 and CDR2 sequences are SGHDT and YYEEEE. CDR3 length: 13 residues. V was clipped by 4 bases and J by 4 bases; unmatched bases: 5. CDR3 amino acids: CASSSGTVYEQYF. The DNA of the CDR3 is TGTGCCAGCAGCAGCGGGACCGTGTACGAGCAGTACTTC.

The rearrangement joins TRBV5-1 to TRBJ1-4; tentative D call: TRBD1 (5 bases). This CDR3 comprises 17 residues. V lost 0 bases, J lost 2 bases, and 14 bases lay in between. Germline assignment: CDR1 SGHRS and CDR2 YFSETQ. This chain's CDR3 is CASSLAGRVITNEKLFF. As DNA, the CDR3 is TGCGCCAGCAGCTTGGCGGGCAGGGTCATCACTAATGAAAAACTGTTTTTT.

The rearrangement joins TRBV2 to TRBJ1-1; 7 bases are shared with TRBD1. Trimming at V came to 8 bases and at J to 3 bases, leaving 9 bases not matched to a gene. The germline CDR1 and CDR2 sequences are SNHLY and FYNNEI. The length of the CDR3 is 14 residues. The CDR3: CASFFDRADTEAFF. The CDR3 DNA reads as TGTGCCAGCTTCTTCGACAGGGCGGACACTGAAGCTTTCTTT.

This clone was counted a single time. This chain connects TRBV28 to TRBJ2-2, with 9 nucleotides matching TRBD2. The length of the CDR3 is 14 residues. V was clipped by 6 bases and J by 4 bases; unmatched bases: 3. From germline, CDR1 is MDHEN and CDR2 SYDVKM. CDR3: CASRPSGVTGELFF. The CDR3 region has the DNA TGTGCCAGCAGACCTAGCGGGGTCACCGGGGAGCTGTTTTTT.

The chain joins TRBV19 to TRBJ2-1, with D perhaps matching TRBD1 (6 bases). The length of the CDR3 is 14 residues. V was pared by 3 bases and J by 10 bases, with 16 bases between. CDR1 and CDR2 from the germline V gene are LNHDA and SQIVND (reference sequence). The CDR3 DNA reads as TGTGCCAGTAGTATCGGTCGGACCGGGACAGAGCAGTTCTTC. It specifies CASSIGRTGTEQFF.

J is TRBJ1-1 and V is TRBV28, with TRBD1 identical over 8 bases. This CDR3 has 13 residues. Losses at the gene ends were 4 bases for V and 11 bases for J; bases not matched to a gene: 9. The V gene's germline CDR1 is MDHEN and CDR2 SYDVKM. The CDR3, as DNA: TGTGCCAGCAGTTCCCAACAGGGGGATGATGCTTTCTTT. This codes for CASSSQQGDDAFF.

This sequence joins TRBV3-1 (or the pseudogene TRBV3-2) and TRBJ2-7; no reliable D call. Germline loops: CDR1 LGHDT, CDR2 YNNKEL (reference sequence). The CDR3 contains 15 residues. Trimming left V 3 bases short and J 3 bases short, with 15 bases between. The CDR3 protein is CASSQNEAPYYEQYF. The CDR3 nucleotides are TGTGCCAGCAGCCAGAATGAGGCACCTTACTACGAGCAGTACTTC.

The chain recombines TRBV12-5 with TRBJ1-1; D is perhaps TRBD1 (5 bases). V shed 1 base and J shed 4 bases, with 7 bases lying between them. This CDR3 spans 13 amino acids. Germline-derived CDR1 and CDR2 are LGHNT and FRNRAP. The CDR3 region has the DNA TGTGCTAGTGGTTTGGAGGGGCTCACTGAAGCTTTCTTT. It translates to CASGLEGLTEAFF.

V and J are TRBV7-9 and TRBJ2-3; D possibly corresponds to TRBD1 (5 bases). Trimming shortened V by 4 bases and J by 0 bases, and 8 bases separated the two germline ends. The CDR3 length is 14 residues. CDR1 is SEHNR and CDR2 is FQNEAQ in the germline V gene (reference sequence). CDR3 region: CASSSDKSTDTQYF. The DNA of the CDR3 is TGTGCCAGCAGCTCGGACAAGAGCACAGATACGCAGTATTTT.